Given below is one T cell receptor beta chain in context. TCRdb's table, derived via immunoSEQ multiplex PCR, lists solely in-frame clones and lacks some. The sample shows around 120,000 clones, approximately 94% of them seen only once. The data were taken from a study of T cell responses to AZD1222 COVID-19 vaccine. The V gene's germline CDR1 is MDHEN and CDR2 SYDVKM. The V segment lost 0 bases and the J segment 1 base; nucleotides outside the gene matches: 1. CDR3 length: 15 residues. This rearrangement joins TRBV28 to TRBJ2-3, with 7 positions matching TRBD1. Specimen: peripheral blood, collected 28 days after the second AZD1222 dose. The sequence was obtained from an adult who received the AZD1222 COVID-19 vaccine. The CDR3 loop is CASSLWQGGTDTQYF. As DNA, the CDR3 is TGTGCCAGCAGTTTATGGCAGGGGGGCACAGATACGCAGTATTTT.